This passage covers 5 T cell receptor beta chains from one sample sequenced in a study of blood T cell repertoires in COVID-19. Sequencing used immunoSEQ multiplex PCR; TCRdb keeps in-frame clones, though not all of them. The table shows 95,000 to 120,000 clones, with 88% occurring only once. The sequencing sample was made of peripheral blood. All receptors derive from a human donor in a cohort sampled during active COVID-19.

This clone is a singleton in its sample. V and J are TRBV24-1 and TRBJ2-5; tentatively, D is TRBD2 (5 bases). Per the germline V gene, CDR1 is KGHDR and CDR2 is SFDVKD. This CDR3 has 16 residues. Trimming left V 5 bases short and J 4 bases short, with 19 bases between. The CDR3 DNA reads TGTGCCACCAGTGCTAGGACTGGATTCGGTCCAGAGACCCAGTACTTC. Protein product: CATSARTGFGPETQYF.

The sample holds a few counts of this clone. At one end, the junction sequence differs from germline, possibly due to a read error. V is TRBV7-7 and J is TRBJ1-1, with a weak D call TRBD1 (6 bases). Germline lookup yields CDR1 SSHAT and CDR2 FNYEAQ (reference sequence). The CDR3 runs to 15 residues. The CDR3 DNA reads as TGTGCTAGCAGCTCCGACAGGCGCGGTACGACTGAAGCTTTCTTT. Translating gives CASSSDRRGTTEAFF.

The CDR3 sequence: CASRRGQAPNQPQHF. In nucleotides, the CDR3 is TGTGCCAGCAGAAGAGGACAGGCCCCCAATCAGCCCCAGCATTTT. V gene TRBV6-6 combines with J gene TRBJ1-5; 7 bases align to TRBD1. Trimming at V came to 6 bases and at J to 3 bases, leaving 8 bases not matched to a gene. Germline CDR1 and CDR2: MNHNY and SVGAGI (reference sequence). The CDR3 has 15 residues.

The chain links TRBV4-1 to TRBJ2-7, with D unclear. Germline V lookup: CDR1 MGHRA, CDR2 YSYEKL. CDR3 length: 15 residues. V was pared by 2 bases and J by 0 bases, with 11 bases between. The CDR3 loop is CASSQFGQSSYEQYF. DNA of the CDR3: TGCGCCAGCAGCCAATTTGGGCAGAGCTCCTACGAGCAGTACTTC.

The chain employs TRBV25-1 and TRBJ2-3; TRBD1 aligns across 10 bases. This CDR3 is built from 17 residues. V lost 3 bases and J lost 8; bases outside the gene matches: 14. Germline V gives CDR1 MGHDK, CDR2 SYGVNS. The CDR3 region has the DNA TGTGCCAGCAGTGACACTGGTGGGGGACAGGGGCGGATTACGCAGTATTTT. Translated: CASSDTGGGQGRITQYF.